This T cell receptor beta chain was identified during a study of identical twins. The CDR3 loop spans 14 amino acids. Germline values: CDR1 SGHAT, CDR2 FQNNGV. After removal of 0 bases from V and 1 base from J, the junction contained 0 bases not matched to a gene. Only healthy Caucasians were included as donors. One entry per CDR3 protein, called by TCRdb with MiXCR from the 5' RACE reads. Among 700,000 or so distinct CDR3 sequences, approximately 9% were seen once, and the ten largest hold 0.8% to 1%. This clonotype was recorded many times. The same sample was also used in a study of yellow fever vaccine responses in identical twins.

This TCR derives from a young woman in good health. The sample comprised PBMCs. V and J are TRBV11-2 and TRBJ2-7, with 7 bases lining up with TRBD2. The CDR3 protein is CASSLEGGSYEQYF. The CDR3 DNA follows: TGTGCCAGCAGCTTAGAGGGGGGGTCCTACGAGCAGTACTTC.